This TCR beta chain was identified during a study of T cell changes during pregnancy in multiple sclerosis. This clone occurred a few times. Clones were sequenced by immunoSEQ multiplex PCR, and TCRdb holds only the in-frame ones, with some missing. Altogether almost 50,000 clones are present, less than 95% being singletons, with the ten largest covering around 0.3%. In germline, CDR1 is SGHTA, CDR2 FQGTGA. The V gene lost 2 bases and the J gene lost 5 bases, with 10 bases spanning the gap. This CDR3 spans 14 amino acids. The gene calls are TRBV7-3 and TRBJ2-1; D unresolved. The receptor was derived from a female donor with multiple sclerosis, enrolled in a pregnancy study. Sequenced here: CD4+ T cells from peripheral blood mononuclear cells, sampled in the third trimester of pregnancy. This CDR3 is CASSLGPQNNEQFF. The CDR3 bases are TGTGCCAGCAGCTTAGGTCCCCAGAACAATGAGCAGTTCTTC. Using reference TRBV7-3 and TRBJ2-1 for the parts outside the CDR3, the full variable domain is GAGVSQTPSNKVTEKGKYVELRCDPISGHTALYWYRQSLGQGPEFLIYFQGTGAADDSGLPNDRFFAVRPEGSVSTLKIQRTERGDSAVYLCASSLGPQNNEQFFGPGTRLTVL.